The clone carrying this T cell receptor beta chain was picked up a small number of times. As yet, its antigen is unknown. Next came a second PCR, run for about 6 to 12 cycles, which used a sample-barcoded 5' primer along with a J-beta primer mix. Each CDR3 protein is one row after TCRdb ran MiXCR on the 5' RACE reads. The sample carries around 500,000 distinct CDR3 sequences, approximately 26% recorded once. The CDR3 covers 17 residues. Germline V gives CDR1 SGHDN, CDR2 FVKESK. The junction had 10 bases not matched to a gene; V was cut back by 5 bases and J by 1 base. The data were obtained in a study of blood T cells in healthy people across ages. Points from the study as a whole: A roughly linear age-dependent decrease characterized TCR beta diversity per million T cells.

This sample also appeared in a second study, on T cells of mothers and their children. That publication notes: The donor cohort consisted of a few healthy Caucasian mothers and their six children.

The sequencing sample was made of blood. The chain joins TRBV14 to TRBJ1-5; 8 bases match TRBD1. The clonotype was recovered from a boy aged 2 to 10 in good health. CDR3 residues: CASSYHIDRGSNQPQHF. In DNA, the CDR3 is TGTGCCAGCAGCTACCATATTGACAGGGGAAGCAATCAGCCCCAGCATTTT. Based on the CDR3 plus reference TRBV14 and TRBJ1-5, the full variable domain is EAGVTQFPSHSVIEKGQTVTLRCDPISGHDNLYWYRRVMGKEIKFLLHFVKESKQDESGMPNNRFLAERTGGTYSTLKVQPAELEDSGVYFCASSYHIDRGSNQPQHFGDGTRLSIL.